Listed below are T cell receptor beta chains from one sample, sequenced in a study of beta chain features in type 1 diabetes. The assay was immunoSEQ multiplex PCR, and TCRdb's table has in-frame clones only and misses some. The table shows under 950,000 clones, with roughly 16% occurring only once. Sequencing used naive CD4+ T cells from blood. The receptors derive from a woman younger than 30 in good health. The CDR3 runs from the conserved cysteine through the conserved F or W. The D gene is left open where the match is weak. Clone size is given for some rows only: seen once, a few or many times, or a class if the clone is expanded.

v_gene: TRBV18
abundance: few
j_gene: TRBJ2-1
d_gene: NA
CDR3nt: TGTGCCAGCTCACCGGGGAGACAGGTTAGCTCCTACAATGAGCAGTTCTTC
CDR3aa: CASSPGRQVSSYNEQFF

v_gene: TRBV2
abundance: NA
j_gene: TRBJ2-7
d_gene: NA
CDR3nt: TGTGCCAGCAGCCAATACGAGCAGTACTTC
CDR3aa: CASSQYEQYF

v_gene: TRBV7-3
abundance: few
j_gene: TRBJ2-1
d_gene: NA
CDR3nt: TGTGCCAGCAGCTTACGCCCGACTAGTTTTAATGAGCAGTTCTTC
CDR3aa: CASSLRPTSFNEQFF

v_gene: TRBV2
abundance: NA
j_gene: TRBJ2-2
d_gene: NA
CDR3nt: TGTGCCAGCAGATTTCAGGGGGCGCTAAGCGGGACGAACACCGGGGAGCTGTTTTTT
CDR3aa: CASRFQGALSGTNTGELFF

v_gene: TRBV5-8
abundance: NA
j_gene: TRBJ2-3
d_gene: TRBD2
CDR3nt: TGTGCCAGCAGCTTGGATAGGACTAGGTCGCAGTATTTT
CDR3aa: CASSLDRTRSQYF

v_gene: TRBV19
abundance: NA
j_gene: TRBJ2-4
d_gene: TRBD2
CDR3nt: TGTGCCAGTTCTCCGGGACTAGGGTTCGCCAAAAACATTCAGTACTTC
CDR3aa: CASSPGLGFAKNIQYF

v_gene: TRBV5-1
abundance: few
j_gene: TRBJ2-7
d_gene: NA
CDR3nt: TGCGCCAGCAGCTGGTCTGTCGGGAGTACGGGAGAGCAGTACTTC
CDR3aa: CASSWSVGSTGEQYF

v_gene: TRBV30
abundance: NA
j_gene: TRBJ2-7
d_gene: NA
CDR3nt: TGTGCCTGGAGGTTACGAGGAAAGGAGCAGTACTTC
CDR3aa: CAWRLRGKEQYF

v_gene: TRBV10-3
abundance: few
j_gene: TRBJ2-3
d_gene: TRBD2
CDR3nt: TGTGCCATCAGTGAGCGACTAGCGGGATACATAGATACGCAGTATTTT
CDR3aa: CAISERLAGYIDTQYF

v_gene: TRBV5-4
abundance: NA
j_gene: TRBJ1-1
d_gene: NA
CDR3nt: TGTGCCAGCAGCTTGAACACTGAAGCTTTCTTT
CDR3aa: CASSLNTEAFF

v_gene: TRBV6-1
abundance: few
j_gene: TRBJ2-6
d_gene: NA
CDR3nt: TGTGCCAGCAGTCGTACACTCCTTGGGGCCAACGTCCTGACTTTC
CDR3aa: CASSRTLLGANVLTF

v_gene: TRBV7-9
abundance: few
j_gene: TRBJ2-1
d_gene: TRBD2
CDR3nt: TGTGCCAGCAGCGGACTAGCGGGAGGGCATAATGAGCAGTTCTTC
CDR3aa: CASSGLAGGHNEQFF

v_gene: TRBV28
abundance: NA
j_gene: TRBJ1-2
d_gene: NA
CDR3nt: TGTGCCAGCAGTGCGGAAGATGGCTACACCTTC
CDR3aa: CASSAEDGYTF

v_gene: TRBV20-1
abundance: NA
j_gene: TRBJ1-1
d_gene: NA
CDR3nt: TGCAGTGCCTCGGACCTTACTGAAGCTTTCTTT
CDR3aa: CSASDLTEAFF

v_gene: TRBV10-3
abundance: NA
j_gene: TRBJ2-7
d_gene: TRBD1
CDR3nt: TGTGCCATCAGGGGACAGGGGTACGAGCAGTACTTC
CDR3aa: CAIRGQGYEQYF

v_gene: TRBV4-3
abundance: NA
j_gene: TRBJ2-2
d_gene: TRBD2
CDR3nt: TGCGCCAGCAGCCAAGGACTAGCGGGAACCGGGGAGCTGTTTTTT
CDR3aa: CASSQGLAGTGELFF

v_gene: TRBV6-5
abundance: NA
j_gene: TRBJ2-6
d_gene: NA
CDR3nt: TGTGCCAGCAGACCACCAGGGGCCAACGTCCTGACTTTC
CDR3aa: CASRPPGANVLTF

v_gene: TRBV29-1
abundance: NA
j_gene: TRBJ2-5
d_gene: NA
CDR3nt: TGCAGCGTTTCATTAGAGACCCAGTACTTC
CDR3aa: CSVSLETQYF

v_gene: TRBV7-2
abundance: few
j_gene: TRBJ2-1
d_gene: TRBD1
CDR3nt: TGTGCCAGCAGCACACGGACAGGGCGTCTCGTTTCCTACAATGAGCAGTTCTTC
CDR3aa: CASSTRTGRLVSYNEQFF

v_gene: TRBV7-3
abundance: NA
j_gene: TRBJ1-2
d_gene: NA
CDR3nt: TGTGCCAGCAGCCTTGCTGGTCCACGGGGCTACACCTTC
CDR3aa: CASSLAGPRGYTF

v_gene: TRBV5-4
abundance: few
j_gene: TRBJ2-7
d_gene: TRBD1
CDR3nt: TGTGCCAGCAGTCATCCGGGACAGGGGGCCCACGAGCAGTACTTC
CDR3aa: CASSHPGQGAHEQYF

v_gene: TRBV15
abundance: NA
j_gene: TRBJ2-5
d_gene: TRBD2
CDR3nt: TGTGCCACCAGCAGAGTAGCGGGACTTCAAGAGACCCAGTACTTC
CDR3aa: CATSRVAGLQETQYF

v_gene: TRBV10-3
abundance: NA
j_gene: TRBJ2-6
d_gene: NA
CDR3nt: TGTGCCATCAGTGAGGGACTTTTCTCTGGGGCCAACGTCCTGACTTTC
CDR3aa: CAISEGLFSGANVLTF

v_gene: TRBV7-6
abundance: NA
j_gene: TRBJ2-2
d_gene: TRBD2
CDR3nt: TGTGCCAGCAGCTTAGCCCCTAGCGGGAGCGTGAACACCGGGGAGCTGTTTTTT
CDR3aa: CASSLAPSGSVNTGELFF

v_gene: TRBV5-6
abundance: NA
j_gene: TRBJ2-5
d_gene: NA
CDR3nt: TGTGCCAGCAGCGGCGTGGCAGTTCAAGAGACCCAGTACTTC
CDR3aa: CASSGVAVQETQYF

v_gene: TRBV7-9
abundance: few
j_gene: TRBJ2-3
d_gene: NA
CDR3nt: TGTGCCAGCAGCCCCTACCGACTAGTTTCCCGCACAGATACGCAGTATTTT
CDR3aa: CASSPYRLVSRTDTQYF

v_gene: TRBV7-6
abundance: few
j_gene: TRBJ2-5
d_gene: TRBD2
CDR3nt: TGTGCCAGCAGCCCATTGACTAGCGGGACCCAGTACTTC
CDR3aa: CASSPLTSGTQYF

v_gene: TRBV5-6
abundance: NA
j_gene: TRBJ1-1
d_gene: TRBD1
CDR3nt: TGTGCCAGCAGCTTGGTCTGGACAGGGGTTTTCGACACTGAAGCTTTCTTT
CDR3aa: CASSLVWTGVFDTEAFF

v_gene: TRBV5-8
abundance: NA
j_gene: TRBJ2-3
d_gene: NA
CDR3nt: TGTGCCAGCACCCCCGGTGCTAGCGGCACAGATACGCAGTATTTT
CDR3aa: CASTPGASGTDTQYF

v_gene: TRBV7-8
abundance: few
j_gene: TRBJ2-5
d_gene: NA
CDR3nt: TGTGCCAGCAGCGTGGACAGCAATCAAGAGACCCAGTACTTC
CDR3aa: CASSVDSNQETQYF

v_gene: TRBV23-1
abundance: few
j_gene: TRBJ2-5
d_gene: TRBD1
CDR3nt: TGCGCCAGCCTTCCGGGACAGAACGAAGAGACCCAGTACTTC
CDR3aa: CASLPGQNEETQYF

v_gene: TRBV11-2
abundance: few
j_gene: TRBJ2-1
d_gene: NA
CDR3nt: TGTGCCAGCAGCTTCCTAGCGCCAAGGGCCTACAATGAGCAGTTCTTC
CDR3aa: CASSFLAPRAYNEQFF

v_gene: TRBV6-6
abundance: NA
j_gene: TRBJ1-4
d_gene: TRBD1
CDR3nt: TGTGCCAGCAGTACACTGGACAGGGGAGGGGGAAAACTGTTTTTT
CDR3aa: CASSTLDRGGGKLFF

v_gene: TRBV27
abundance: NA
j_gene: TRBJ2-1
d_gene: NA
CDR3nt: TGTGCCAGCAGTTTATTAGGGCGTCGGGCCTCCTACAATGAGCAGTTCTTC
CDR3aa: CASSLLGRRASYNEQFF